The sample holds many counts of the clone carrying this T cell receptor (beta chain). Its antigen is not known. This sample was taken from a study of T cell repertoires in cytomegalovirus infection. Study-level results: Using cumulative public TCR beta family frequency, the authors identified those who carried CMV together with the relevant HLA. It was HLA-C-restricted CMV-specific TCR beta clonotypes that dominated the response ex vivo.

The germline V gene encodes CDR1 KGHDR and CDR2 SFDVKD. V lost 4 bases to trimming and J lost 2 bases; unmatched junction nucleotides: 8. The CDR3 totals 16 residues. MiXCR was run by TCRdb on the reads, yielding one entry per CDR3 protein. The repertoire holds 100,000 or so distinct CDR3 sequences, less than 25% seen once, with about 39% in the top ten. This clonotype was obtained from a human donor in good health (CMV status not recorded). Some clones in this sample may be carry-over from other donors' samples. This rearrangement joins TRBV24-1 to TRBJ2-7; 9 bases are shared with TRBD1. The sample consisted of CD8+ T cells from PBMCs. The CDR3 coding sequence is TGTGCCACCAGTGACCGGCCGGGACAGGGAACCTACGAGCAGTACTTC. It is translated as CATSDRPGQGTYEQYF.